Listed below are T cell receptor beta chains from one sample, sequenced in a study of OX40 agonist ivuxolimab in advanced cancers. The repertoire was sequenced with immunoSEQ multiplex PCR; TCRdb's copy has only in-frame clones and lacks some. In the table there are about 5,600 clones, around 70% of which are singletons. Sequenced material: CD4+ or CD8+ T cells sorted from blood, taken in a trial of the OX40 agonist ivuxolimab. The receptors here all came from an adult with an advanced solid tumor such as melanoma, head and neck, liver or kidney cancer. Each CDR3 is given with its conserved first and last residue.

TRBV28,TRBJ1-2,CASSFSREVDGYTF
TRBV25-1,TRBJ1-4,CASSKREGQYNEKLFF
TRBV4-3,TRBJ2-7,CASSQEPAGFDEQYF
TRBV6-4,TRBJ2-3,CASSTGTSDTDTQYF
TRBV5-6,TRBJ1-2,CASSLGQIYGYTF
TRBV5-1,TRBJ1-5,CASSLALDTSNQPQHF
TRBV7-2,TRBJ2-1,CASSQELRSSNEQFF
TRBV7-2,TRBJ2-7,CASSFGTGQYEQYF
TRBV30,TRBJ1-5,CAFRKGTGERQPQHF
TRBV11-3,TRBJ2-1,CASSLVNNEQFF
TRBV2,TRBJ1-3,CASNKEGRDSGNTIYF
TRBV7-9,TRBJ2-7,CASSLSGGGSYEQYF
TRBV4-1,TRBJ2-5,CASSQDRNAAQETQYF
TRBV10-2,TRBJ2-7,CASLDRALPYEQYF
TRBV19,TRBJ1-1,CASSPSPPEAFF
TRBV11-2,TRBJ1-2,CASSLQREGGYTF
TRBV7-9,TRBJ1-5,CASSPWGEGDQPQHF
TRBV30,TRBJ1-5,CAWMVGSGNQPQHF
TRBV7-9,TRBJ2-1,CASSLAQLAPSSYNEQFF
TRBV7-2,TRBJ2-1,CASSLGLAEYNEQFF
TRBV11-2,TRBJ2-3,CASSLRPTSGRDTQYF
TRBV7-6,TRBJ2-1,CASSLAQGNEQFF
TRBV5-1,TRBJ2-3,CASSRAGGGRGTDTQYF
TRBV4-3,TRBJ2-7,CASSQEYGQYSYEQYF
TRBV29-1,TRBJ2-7,CSVGSSYEQYF
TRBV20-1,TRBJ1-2,CSAREVWRHTF
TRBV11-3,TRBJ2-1,CASSHRDRENEQFF
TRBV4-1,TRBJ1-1,CASSQDGVEAFF
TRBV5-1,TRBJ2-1,CASRRRGRDRRNEQFF
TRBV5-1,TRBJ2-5,CASSLARRKETQYF
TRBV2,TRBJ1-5,CASRGEEQPQHF
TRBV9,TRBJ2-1,CASSPNEQFF
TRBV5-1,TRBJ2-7,CASSLEDLFYEQYF
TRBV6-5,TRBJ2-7,CASGTSGSYEQYF
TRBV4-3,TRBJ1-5,CASSQDSSGKSQPQHF
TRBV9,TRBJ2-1,CASSVGVSHNEQFF
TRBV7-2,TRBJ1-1,CASSSGQPEAFF
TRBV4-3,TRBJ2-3,CASSQWTSGGRTDTQYF
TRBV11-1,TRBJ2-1,CASSAGGTSGTDEQFF
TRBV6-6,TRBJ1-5,CATMDGYSNQPQHF
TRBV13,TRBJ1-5,CAIPGGDRNQPQHF
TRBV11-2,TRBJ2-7,CASSLARGSTYEQYF
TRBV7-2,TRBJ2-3,CASSLEGRSTDTQYF
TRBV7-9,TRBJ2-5,CASSLRGRPMDQETQYF
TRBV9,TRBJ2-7,CASSVGDRGIPSSYEQYF
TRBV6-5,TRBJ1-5,CASSPDRGVEQPQHF
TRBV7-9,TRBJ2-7,CASSSGGAYEQYF
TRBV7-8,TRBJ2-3,CASSLGWTDTQYF
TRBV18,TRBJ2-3,CASSPPRRGGGTDTQYF
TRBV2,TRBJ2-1,CASSASGTLPEQFF
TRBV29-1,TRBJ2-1,CSVQGIRDTHSYNEQFF
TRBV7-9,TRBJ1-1,CASSLTGYEAFF
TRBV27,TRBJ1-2,CASSLSDRGPNGYTF
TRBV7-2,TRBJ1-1,CASSLGPTEAFF